The entry below describes one T cell receptor beta chain. The antigen remains unidentified. PCR employed 60 Vbeta and 13 Jbeta primers. The table came from immunoSEQ multiplex PCR; TCRdb's copy has only in-frame clones and leaves some out. This sample yields 150,000 to 200,000 clones, of which approximately 65% are seen a single time; around 2.9% belongs to the top ten. Germline CDR1 reads SGHVS; CDR2 reads FQNEAQ. Trimming cost V 4 bases and J 7 bases; bases outside gene matches: 8. This CDR3 has 15 amino acids. The source of the sample is a study of cytomegalovirus exposure and HLA in healthy donors. Study background: Findings of an earlier analysis included about 120 million unique TCR beta sequences from around 180 million T cells.

Study-level results: Later analysis found that TCR beta chains associated with HLA were more clonally expanded than other, equally common chains.

The sequencing input was PBMCs. The TCR was taken from a man in his forties in good health and CMV-seronegative. The J gene is TRBJ2-2, the V gene TRBV7-8, with 8 nucleotides matching TRBD1. The DNA of the CDR3 is TGTGCCAGCAGCTCCGGACAGGGAAGTCTCGGGGAGCTGTTTTTT. This sequence encodes CASSSGQGSLGELFF.